This TCR beta chain was obtained from a study of blood T cells in healthy people across ages. Per-sample PBMC isolation yielded at least 6 million cells. The use of a sample-barcoded 5' primer and a J-beta primer mix characterized a second PCR of 7 to 11 cycles. TCRdb reprocessed the 5' RACE reads with MiXCR, giving one entry per CDR3 protein. The repertoire includes 650,000 to 800,000 distinct CDR3 sequences, under 45% of them detected once, and roughly 19% sits in the top ten. Germline assignment: CDR1 SEHNR and CDR2 FQNEAQ (reference sequence). This CDR3 contains 13 residues. The V end lost 4 bases, the J end lost 11 bases, and 14 bases lay between the germline ends.

This clonotype was obtained from a man in his 60s in good health. Specimen: blood. The chain uses TRBV7-9 and TRBJ1-4, with D tentatively TRBD1 (5 bases). CDR3 sequence: CASSSNPGAKLFF. The CDR3 DNA reads TGTGCCAGCAGCTCTAACCCCGGGGCTAAACTGTTTTTT.